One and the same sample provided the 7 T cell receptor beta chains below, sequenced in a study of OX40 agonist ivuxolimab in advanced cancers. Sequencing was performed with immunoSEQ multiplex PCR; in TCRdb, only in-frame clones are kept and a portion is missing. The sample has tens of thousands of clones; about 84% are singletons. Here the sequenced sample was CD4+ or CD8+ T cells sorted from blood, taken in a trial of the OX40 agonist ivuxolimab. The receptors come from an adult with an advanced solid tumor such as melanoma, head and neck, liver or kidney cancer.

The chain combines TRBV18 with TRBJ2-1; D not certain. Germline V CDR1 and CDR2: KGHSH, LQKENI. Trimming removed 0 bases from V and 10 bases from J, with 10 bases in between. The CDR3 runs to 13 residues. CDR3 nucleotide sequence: TGTGCCAGCTCACCACCCAGTGGAGCAGAGCAGTTCTTC. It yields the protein CASSPPSGAEQFF.

The CDR3 is CATQEGGSTDTQYF. CDR3 DNA: TGTGCCACCCAGGAGGGTGGGAGCACAGATACGCAGTATTTT. The V gene is TRBV15, the J gene TRBJ2-3; D is possibly TRBD2 (6 bases). The CDR3 length is 14 residues. Germline lookup yields CDR1 LNHNV and CDR2 YYDKDF (reference sequence). Trimming removed 8 bases from V and 0 bases from J, with 12 bases in between.

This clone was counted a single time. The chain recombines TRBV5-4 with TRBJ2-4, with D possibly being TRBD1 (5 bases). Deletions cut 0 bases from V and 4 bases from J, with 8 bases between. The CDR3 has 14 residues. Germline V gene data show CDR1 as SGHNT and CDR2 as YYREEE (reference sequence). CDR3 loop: CASSLGQQKNIQYF. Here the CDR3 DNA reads TGTGCCAGCAGCTTGGGACAGCAAAAAAACATTCAGTACTTC.

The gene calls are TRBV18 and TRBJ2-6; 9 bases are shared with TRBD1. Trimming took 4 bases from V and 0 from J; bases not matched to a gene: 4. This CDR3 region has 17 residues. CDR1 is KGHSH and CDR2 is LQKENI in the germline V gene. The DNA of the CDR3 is TGTGCCAGCTCACTGGGACAGGGAAACTCTGGGGCCAACGTCCTGACTTTC. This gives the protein CASSLGQGNSGANVLTF.

The CDR3 reads CASSVGTTRGEKLFF. For the CDR3, the DNA is TGTGCCAGCAGCGTAGGAACAACCCGGGGGGAAAAACTGTTTTTT. The chain carries TRBV9 and TRBJ1-4; perhaps TRBD1 as D (5 bases). Germline V gene lookup returns CDR1 SGDLS and CDR2 YYNGEE. This CDR3 region has 15 residues. V was trimmed by 0 bases and J by 8 bases, leaving 14 bases between them. Together with reference TRBV9 and TRBJ1-4, the CDR3 gives the full variable domain: DSGVTQTPKHLITATGQRVTLRCSPRSGDLSVYWYQQSLDQGLQFLIQYYNGEERAKGNILERFSAQQFPDLHSELNLSSLELGDSALYFCASSVGTTRGEKLFFGSGTQLSVL.

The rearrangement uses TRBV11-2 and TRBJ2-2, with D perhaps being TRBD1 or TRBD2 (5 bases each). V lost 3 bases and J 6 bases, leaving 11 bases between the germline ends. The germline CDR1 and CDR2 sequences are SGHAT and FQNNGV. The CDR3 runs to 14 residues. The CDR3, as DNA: TGTGCCAGCAGCTTCAGGGACGGGGCCGGGGAGCTGTTTTTT. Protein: CASSFRDGAGELFF.

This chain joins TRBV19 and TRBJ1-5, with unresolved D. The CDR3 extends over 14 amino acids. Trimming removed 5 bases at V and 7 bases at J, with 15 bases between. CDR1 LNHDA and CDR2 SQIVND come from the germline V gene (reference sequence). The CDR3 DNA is TGTGCCAGTAGTCTTATCCAGCCCTACCAGCCCCAGCATTTT. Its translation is CASSLIQPYQPQHF.